This is a list of T cell receptor beta chains from one sample in a study of CXCR3-negative and CXCR3-positive naive CD8 T cells. TCRdb reprocessed the 5' RACE reads and reports one entry per CDR3 protein, with no DNA. The table lists some 45,000 distinct CDR3 sequences. The material sequenced was naive CXCR3- CD8+ T cells from blood. These receptors originate from a human donor in good health. Some clones in this sample may be carry-over from other donors' samples. CDR3s include the opening cysteine and the closing phenylalanine or tryptophan. The order of the fields is V gene, clone size, J gene, CDR3 protein. Expanded clones get a size class; other rows say once, few or many, or leave the size out.

>TRBV2|-|TRBJ1-1
CARDRGTEAFF
>TRBV10-3|-|TRBJ1-1
CAISESNRGKGDTEAFF
>TRBV2|-|TRBJ2-3
CASRDQGDTQYF
>TRBV7-9|-|TRBJ2-7
CASSLGRRDEQYF
>TRBV19|-|TRBJ2-1
CASSSGPINEQFF
>TRBV29-1|medium-sized|TRBJ2-3
CSVVPGLDTDTQYF
>TRBV7-6|medium-sized|TRBJ2-3
CASRPLRTDTQYF
>TRBV9|-|TRBJ2-1
CASSVGGAGYNEQFF
>TRBV12-3/TRBV12-4|-|TRBJ1-5
CASSTPQDSNQPQHF
>TRBV15|-|TRBJ2-1
CATSRGDSYNEQFF
>TRBV7-9|-|TRBJ2-5
CASSRGPAQGAQYF
>TRBV5-1|-|TRBJ2-5
CASSSSVSGGPQETQYF
>TRBV7-9|-|TRBJ2-3
CASSLLGSDTQYF
>TRBV4-2|-|TRBJ1-4
CASSLRPPEKLFF
>TRBV28|-|TRBJ2-7
CASSPGLMKYEQYF
>TRBV5-1|-|TRBJ2-3
CASSFPADTDTQYF
>TRBV29-1|-|TRBJ2-1
CSVDASGDYNEQFF
>TRBV5-5|-|TRBJ2-7
CASSLGRPTGYEQYF
>TRBV9|medium-sized|TRBJ2-3
CASSVAGLDTQYF
>TRBV29-1|-|TRBJ1-1
CSVESSGFAFF
>TRBV9|-|TRBJ2-3
CASTDRTTDTQYF
>TRBV6-6|-|TRBJ1-4
CASSYGPGTNEKLFF
>TRBV21-1|-|TRBJ1-2
CASSKQTALRTGPSYGYTF
>TRBV28|-|TRBJ2-3
CASRPGLALGPDTQYF
>TRBV12-3/TRBV12-4|-|TRBJ1-5
CASSGSSNQPQHF
>TRBV20-1|-|TRBJ2-1
CSARLAGSSYNEQFF
>TRBV9|-|TRBJ2-3
CASSVVGGLTDTQYF
>TRBV5-1|-|TRBJ1-1
CASSPTRGPGTEAFF
>TRBV21-1|-|TRBJ2-7
CASSCLLAGRRKGKILVYEQYF
>TRBV6-2/TRBV6-3|-|TRBJ2-5
CASLAGGPKTQYF
>TRBV28|-|TRBJ2-7
CASNLGENSYEQYF
>TRBV29-1|-|TRBJ2-7
CSAGHSYEQYF
>TRBV23-1|-|TRBJ1-5
CASRMRDRATQPQHF
>TRBV28|-|TRBJ2-1
CASSLLSGPHNEQFF
>TRBV7-9|-|TRBJ2-3
CASSPPGTDTQYF
>TRBV6-2/TRBV6-3|-|TRBJ2-1
CASSYSRVTGANEQFF
>TRBV10-3|-|TRBJ2-1
CAIRSPRGSPYNEQFF
>TRBV4-1|-|TRBJ2-4
CASSPNSGNIQYF
>TRBV10-3|-|TRBJ1-2
CAISDSGTENYGYTF
>TRBV4-2|-|TRBJ2-5
CASSQEVRETQYF
>TRBV29-1|-|TRBJ1-1
CSVVGGMNTEAFF
>TRBV7-9|medium-sized|TRBJ2-3
CASSLRTSGDTQYF
>TRBV7-9|-|TRBJ2-7
CASSLDYEQYF
>TRBV6-1|-|TRBJ2-2
CASSVTSGRLTGELFF
>TRBV7-2|-|TRBJ2-1
CASKISGTSGLVGQFF
>TRBV20-1|-|TRBJ2-7
CSASAGDRGLGEQYF
>TRBV27|-|TRBJ2-7
CASSLTGTGYVEQYF
>TRBV7-9|-|TRBJ2-5
CASSSAPSQETQYF
>TRBV2|-|TRBJ1-2
CASRGQGDYGYTF
>TRBV12-3/TRBV12-4|-|TRBJ2-7
CASSLADMGQYF
>TRBV15|-|TRBJ1-2
CATSRDRGSQNYGYTF
>TRBV5-1|-|TRBJ2-7
CASSETLSYEQYF
>TRBV10-3|-|TRBJ1-2
CAIGSGMYYGYTF